The 23 T cell receptor beta chains below were found in one sample sequenced in a study of cytomegalovirus exposure and HLA in healthy donors. The study ran its PCR with 60 Vbeta and 13 Jbeta primers. Here immunoSEQ multiplex PCR was the method, and the copy in TCRdb shows in-frame clones only, minus some. The data contain some 110,000 clones, 76% of them singletons. The sequencing sample was made of PBMCs. The receptors were gathered from a man aged 50-59 years in good health and CMV-seronegative.

The chain joins TRBV5-1 to TRBJ1-2; the match to TRBD1 covers 7 bases. Losses at the gene ends were 4 bases for V and 8 bases for J; bases not matched to a gene: 11. CDR3 length: 14 residues. Germline V lookup: CDR1 SGHRS, CDR2 YFSETQ. The CDR3 here is CASSPLDPRGGYTF. CDR3 bases: TGCGCCAGCAGCCCCCTCGACCCCAGGGGGGGCTACACCTTC.

J is TRBJ2-1 and V is TRBV4-3; perhaps TRBD2 as D (6 bases). The CDR3 runs to 14 residues. Trimming left V 1 base short and J 9 bases short, with 13 bases between. Germline V lookup: CDR1 LGHNA, CDR2 YSLEER. The CDR3 sequence is CASSQVRGYGEQFF. The DNA of the CDR3 is TGCGCCAGCAGCCAAGTGCGGGGCTATGGTGAGCAGTTCTTC.

The J gene is TRBJ1-6, the V gene TRBV5-6; 7 nucleotides line up with TRBD1. V was pared by 3 bases and J by 7 bases, with 4 bases of the junction left unmatched. This CDR3 has 14 amino acids. Germline V gene sequence: CDR1 SGHDT, CDR2 YYEEEE. CDR3 protein: CASSSGTANSPLHF. The CDR3 bases are TGTGCCAGCAGCTCCGGGACAGCAAATTCACCCCTCCACTTT.

This clone came up a few times. The CDR3 DNA follows: TGCGCCAGCAGCCAAGGGTTGTCAGAGAACACTGAAGCTTTCTTT. It is translated as CASSQGLSENTEAFF. This sequence joins TRBV4-3 and TRBJ1-1; unclear D gene. Germline CDR1 and CDR2: LGHNA and YSLEER. The CDR3 is 15 residues long. Trimming removed 1 base at V and 1 base at J, with 10 bases between.

This chain links TRBV4-1 with TRBJ1-6; no firm D call. The CDR3 spans 14 residues. The V gene lost 1 base and the J gene lost 6 bases, with 7 bases spanning the gap. The germline CDR1 and CDR2 sequences are MGHRA and YSYEKL. DNA for the CDR3: TGCGCCAGCAGCCAAGGAGGATTTAATTCACCCCTCCACTTT. Protein: CASSQGGFNSPLHF.

The CDR3 region has the DNA TGTGCTAGTGGTCTAGACAGCACAGATACGCAGTATTTT. As protein: CASGLDSTDTQYF. The V gene is TRBV12-5, the J gene TRBJ2-3; D is uncertain. The CDR3 consists of 13 residues. Trimming took off 5 bases at V and 0 bases at J, with 6 bases between the two ends. Germline V gives CDR1 LGHNT, CDR2 FRNRAP.

This clone showed up just once. This rearrangement joins TRBV18 to TRBJ2-7; D gene uncertain. The length of the CDR3 is 12 residues. The germline V and J ends were trimmed by 6 bases and 6 bases, with 12 bases remaining between them. Per germline, CDR1 KGHSH and CDR2 LQKENI. CDR3 protein: CASSQTIGEQYV. DNA of the CDR3: TGTGCCAGCTCCCAGACAATTGGCGAGCAGTACGTC.

The chain is built from TRBV5-4 and TRBJ2-1; D is unresolved. Trimming took 2 bases from V and 10 from J, leaving 7 bases between them. CDR3 length equals 11 residues. The V gene's germline CDR1 is SGHNT and CDR2 YYREEE (reference sequence). The DNA of the CDR3 is TGTGCCAGCAGCTTAGGCGGAGAGCAGTTCTTC. It encodes CASSLGGEQFF.

This clone was detected only a few times. The V gene is TRBV7-2, the J gene TRBJ1-2; D gene uncertain. V lost 1 base, J lost 1 base, and 7 bases lay in between. CDR3 length: 14 residues. Germline V lookup: CDR1 SGHTA, CDR2 FQGNSA. CDR3 nucleotides: TGTGCCAGCAGCTTAGACCGGTTTAACTATGGCTACACCTTC. Its translation is CASSLDRFNYGYTF.

The rearrangement links TRBV10-3 to TRBJ1-2, with D possibly being TRBD1 (6 bases). Germline values: CDR1 ENHRY, CDR2 SYGVKD. Trimming took 0 bases from V and 9 from J, leaving 14 bases between them. The CDR3 has 14 amino acids. Here the CDR3 DNA reads TGTGCCATCAGTGAGTCGTCGACAGGTGAGAGCTACACCTTC. It encodes CAISESSTGESYTF.

V is TRBV6-4 and J is TRBJ1-4; D is perhaps TRBD1 (5 bases). Germline V gene data show CDR1 as MRHNA and CDR2 as SNTAGT. V shed 0 bases and J shed 5 bases, with 10 bases lying between them. The CDR3 length is 15 residues. CDR3 DNA: TGTGCCAGCAGTGACTCATGGGGGGAAAATGAAAAACTGTTTTTT. This codes for CASSDSWGENEKLFF.

The V call is TRBV5-1, the J call TRBJ2-5; D is perhaps TRBD1 (6 bases). This CDR3 spans 15 amino acids. Per germline, CDR1 SGHRS and CDR2 YFSETQ. With 2 bases removed from V and 5 bases from J, the gap between germline ends came to 16 bases. This chain's CDR3 is CASSFAQGSTETQYF. The CDR3 coding sequence is TGCGCCAGCAGCTTCGCCCAGGGGTCAACGGAGACCCAGTACTTC.

The genes are TRBV7-2 and TRBJ1-3, with a weak D call TRBD1 (5 bases). With 5 bases removed from V and 2 bases from J, the gap between germline ends came to 10 bases. Germline CDR1 and CDR2: SGHTA and FQGNSA. The CDR3 loop spans 14 amino acids. CDR3 protein: CASSQPGAGNTIYF. CDR3 bases: TGTGCCAGCAGCCAACCGGGGGCTGGAAACACCATATATTTT.

The chain joins TRBV2 to TRBJ1-5; possibly TRBD1 for D (5 bases). The CDR3 has 15 residues. V was shortened by 2 bases and J by 7 bases, with 15 bases between the two germline ends. From germline, CDR1 is SNHLY and CDR2 FYNNEI. CDR3 DNA: TGTGCCAGCAGTGAAATTGGGGCCCCAGGCCAGCCCCAGCATTTT. Protein sequence: CASSEIGAPGQPQHF.

This chain joins TRBV5-1 and TRBJ2-1, with D maybe TRBD1 (5 bases). V lost 4 bases to trimming and J lost 5 bases, with 19 bases between them. The CDR3 runs 16 residues. Germline loops: CDR1 SGHRS, CDR2 YFSETQ. As DNA, the CDR3 is TGCGCCAGCAGCGACCGACAGCCTAGTTCCGACAATGAGCAGTTCTTC. Its protein is CASSDRQPSSDNEQFF.

The V and J genes are TRBV28 and TRBJ1-1; the match to TRBD1 covers 9 bases. This CDR3 has 13 amino acids. V lost 6 bases, J lost 9 bases, and 8 bases stayed unmatched. Germline-derived CDR1 and CDR2 are MDHEN and SYDVKM. The CDR3 DNA is TGTGCCAGCAGGAACTCGGGACAGGGTAAAGCTTTCTTT. Amino acids: CASRNSGQGKAFF.

This clone came up once. This chain uses TRBV11-2 with TRBJ1-4; D is undetermined. This CDR3 spans 15 amino acids. Between the trimmed V and J ends, which lost 2 bases and 3 bases, there was a span of 10 bases. Germline CDR1 and CDR2: SGHAT and FQNNGV. CDR3 sequence reads: CASSLIRRSNEKLFF. In DNA form, the CDR3 reads TGTGCCAGCAGCTTAATCCGGAGATCTAATGAAAAACTGTTTTTT.

The V and J genes are TRBV5-1 and TRBJ2-7; the D gene is possibly TRBD1 (5 bases). The CDR3 has 14 residues. Deletions cut 5 bases from V and 0 bases from J, with 12 bases between. The germline CDR1 and CDR2 sequences are SGHRS and YFSETQ. In DNA form, the CDR3 reads TGCGCCAGCAGAAAACAGGAAAGCTCCTACGAGCAGTACTTC. It yields the protein CASRKQESSYEQYF.

This chain connects TRBV11-3 to TRBJ2-3; 8 nucleotides match TRBD2. With V trimmed by 1 base and J by 1 base, 4 bases remained unmatched. Germline V gene sequence: CDR1 SGHNT, CDR2 YENEEA. The CDR3 consists of 16 residues. The CDR3 DNA is TGTGCCAGCAGCTTAGGCCATAGCGGGGGCACAGATACGCAGTATTTT. Amino acid sequence: CASSLGHSGGTDTQYF.

This clone showed up just a few times. The chain employs TRBV19 and TRBJ1-5; 7 bases are shared with TRBD1. This CDR3 is built from 15 residues. V lost 4 bases to trimming and J lost 5 bases; unmatched junction nucleotides: 8. Germline CDR1 and CDR2: LNHDA and SQIVND (reference sequence). CDR3 sequence reads: CASSTNRDSYQPQHF. CDR3 in DNA: TGTGCCAGTAGTACCAACCGGGACAGTTATCAGCCCCAGCATTTT.

The V gene is TRBV6-1, the J gene TRBJ2-7, with 7 bases matching TRBD1. Germline loops: CDR1 MNHNS, CDR2 SASEGT. This CDR3 spans 16 amino acids. V was pared by 3 bases and J by 7 bases, with 15 bases of the junction left unmatched. The CDR3 sequence is CASSESTGTLRGEQYV. CDR3 DNA: TGTGCCAGCAGTGAGTCGACAGGGACCCTACGTGGGGAGCAGTACGTC.

The chain links TRBV10-3 to TRBJ2-7; D may be TRBD2 (6 bases). The germline V and J ends were trimmed by 5 bases and 0 bases, with 14 bases remaining between them. This CDR3 has 15 amino acids. CDR1 and CDR2 from the germline V gene are ENHRY and SYGVKD. The CDR3 loop reads CAISPGVASSYEQYF. The CDR3 DNA reads as TGTGCCATCAGTCCGGGGGTGGCTAGCTCCTACGAGCAGTACTTC.

V is TRBV6-1 and J is TRBJ2-7, with unresolved D. The CDR3 loop spans 14 amino acids. V shed 1 base and J shed 5 bases, with 12 bases lying between them. CDR1 is MNHNS, CDR2 SASEGT, per germline. The CDR3 here is CASSEVEVPHEQYV. CDR3 DNA sequence: TGTGCCAGCAGTGAAGTCGAGGTTCCTCACGAGCAGTACGTC.